The source of this TCR beta chain is a study of read filtering for tumor transcriptome and immune sequencing. About the research overall: After DNase treatment, RNA was made into whole-transcriptome libraries.

Sampling of bone marrow took place during active disease in every patient. This clonotype was detected many times. Molecular barcoded adaptors covering alpha/delta and beta/gamma chains were used on around 400 ng RNA. TCRdb fed the reads into MiXCR, producing one record per CDR3 protein. The table records about 63,000 distinct CDR3 sequences, more than 11% of them present only once. The CDR3 is 16 residues long. V lost 2 bases, J lost 6 bases, and 19 bases lay in between. Sequenced: a population of CD138-negative cells sorted from bone marrow. This sequence joins TRBV23-1 and TRBJ2-5; weak D call: TRBD1 (6 bases). TRBV23-1 is flagged as an ORF with uncertain function. The clonotype comes from a donor at least 40 years old with multiple myeloma. The CDR3 DNA sequence: TGCGCCAGCAGTCAAAAATTGCGAGACAGGCCGAAGACCCAGTACTTC. It yields the protein CASSQKLRDRPKTQYF.